The rows below give T cell receptor beta chains drawn from one sample of a study of T cells in Graves' hyperthyroidism and ophthalmopathy. TCRdb reanalysed the multiplex PCR reads using MiXCR and keeps one entry per CDR3 protein. The sample gives about 420,000 distinct CDR3 sequences, more than 15% of which show up once; roughly 7.4% is in the top ten. Specimen: blood. The receptors shown here come from a young woman with Graves' hyperthyroidism. The CDR3 runs from the conserved cysteine through the conserved F or W. Fields, in order: D gene, clone size, V gene, J gene, CDR3 DNA, CDR3 protein. The D gene is left open where the match is weak. Not every row has a clone size; where given, it reads once, few, many or a size class.

NA	many	TRBV11-2	TRBJ2-7	TGTGCCAGCAGCCCGACACGCGGCTCCTACGAGCAGTACTTC	CASSPTRGSYEQYF
TRBD1	few	TRBV5-1	TRBJ2-7	TGCGCCAGCAGCTCCACAGGGGTTTACGAGCAGTACTTC	CASSSTGVYEQYF
TRBD2	NA	TRBV20-1	TRBJ2-1	TGCAGTGCGTCGGGACTAGCGGGTGCGGTACCCAATGAGCAGTTCTTC	CSASGLAGAVPNEQFF
TRBD1	NA	TRBV7-9	TRBJ2-5	TGTGCCAGCAGCTTCGAGGGACAGGGGTTGACCCAGTACTTC	CASSFEGQGLTQYF
NA	many	TRBV12-3/TRBV12-4	TRBJ2-3	TGTGCCAGCAGCCTAAGCCCTGCAACAGATACGCAGTATTTT	CASSLSPATDTQYF
NA	many	TRBV30	TRBJ1-5	TGTGCCTGGAGACAGAACTACAATCAGCCCCAGCATTTT	CAWRQNYNQPQHF
NA	many	TRBV24-1	TRBJ2-7	TGTGCCACCAGCGGAGGGAGGCGAGCCACGGCTCCCTACGAGCAGTACTTC	CATSGGRRATAPYEQYF
TRBD2	many	TRBV24-1	TRBJ2-5	TGTGCCACCGCCCCCCGAGCTAGCGGGGGGGCAAGAAGAGAGACCCAGTACTTC	CATAPRASGGARRETQYF
TRBD2	many	TRBV10-3	TRBJ2-1	TGTGCCACCACAGCGGGAGGGCCATACAATGAGCAGTTCTTC	CATTAGGPYNEQFF
NA	many	TRBV7-9	TRBJ2-2	TGTGCCAGCAGCTTAAGGACCCCCCGGGACACCGGGGAGCTGTTTTTT	CASSLRTPRDTGELFF
NA	many	TRBV5-1	TRBJ1-1	TGCGCCAGCAGCTTGGCGACAGGGAACACTGAAGCTTTCTTT	CASSLATGNTEAFF
NA	many	TRBV20-1	TRBJ2-7	TGCAGTGCCCCGGTACAGGGAGGGGTCGAGCAGTACTTC	CSAPVQGGVEQYF
NA	many	TRBV27	TRBJ2-3	TGTGCCAGCAGTTTATACGGAACAGTATGGGGTACGCAGTATTTT	CASSLYGTVWGTQYF
NA	NA	TRBV20-1	TRBJ2-5	TGCAGTGCTAGATATGGCGAGACCCAGTACTTC	CSARYGETQYF
NA	many	TRBV6-1	TRBJ2-1	TGTGCCACGCTCCGGGACTCCTTTGACCTCGGGTCCGATGAGCAGTTCTTC	CATLRDSFDLGSDEQFF
TRBD2	NA	TRBV7-9	TRBJ2-3	TGTGCCAGCAGCTTGGGACTAGCGGGGTTCGCAGATACGCAGTATTTT	CASSLGLAGFADTQYF
TRBD2	many	TRBV11-3	TRBJ2-1	TGTGCCAGCAGCTTCGAGACTAGCTTTTATGGGCAGTTCTTC	CASSFETSFYGQFF
TRBD2	many	TRBV20-1	TRBJ2-1	TGCAGTGCTGGCATACAAGGGACTATGCTATACAATGAGCAGTTCTTC	CSAGIQGTMLYNEQFF
NA	many	TRBV7-9	TRBJ1-2	TGTGCCAGCAGCTTGGGCAGGGAAGGCTACACCTTC	CASSLGREGYTF
TRBD1	many	TRBV6-5	TRBJ1-4	TGTGCCAGCAGTTCCTCGGACAGGGTGAATGAAAAACTGTTTTTT	CASSSSDRVNEKLFF
TRBD2	many	TRBV5-6	TRBJ2-1	TGTGCCAGCAGCTTTGTCCAGCGGGAGGATGAGCAGTTCTTC	CASSFVQREDEQFF
NA	many	TRBV30	TRBJ1-2	TGTGCCTGGATAAGATCGGGGACTGAACACTATGGCTACACCTTC	CAWIRSGTEHYGYTF